This T cell receptor (beta chain) is drawn from a study of regulatory T cells in long-lasting Graves disease. Study-wide results and caveats: The study found TRBV28, TRBJ1-2 and TRBJ2-5 favored in persistent disease.

V was cut by 7 bases and J by 1 base, with 16 bases left in between. This CDR3 spans 15 amino acids. Per germline, CDR1 SGHNT and CDR2 YENEEA. HTBI primers from iRepertoire and Arm-PCR of CDR3 regions yielded the TCR beta libraries. TCRdb analysed the multiplex PCR reads with MiXCR anew, one entry per CDR3 protein. The sample has some 490,000 distinct CDR3 sequences, around 13% seen once. The time point: newly diagnosed GD, antithyroid drugs for less than 3 months. With RNA extracted from PBMCs as input, the TCR library was made. As regards this clonotype: The target antigen is unknown.

The sample was also linked to a second study, of T cells in Graves' hyperthyroidism and ophthalmopathy. That source reports: First-round RT-PCR targeting the TCR CDR3 was performed with the HTBI primer set.

This TCR was sampled from a woman under 40 with Graves disease. This specimen consisted of peripheral blood mononuclear cells (PBMCs), obtained at new diagnosis, from a patient treated with antithyroid drugs. The V call is TRBV11-3, the J call TRBJ1-2, with TRBD1 as a possible D gene (5 bases). The CDR3 nucleotides read TGTGCCAGCACCCGCTTAACGACAGTTAACTATGGCTACACCTTC. This translates into CASTRLTTVNYGYTF. Full variable domain (rest looked up from reference TRBV11-3 and TRBJ1-2): EAGVVQSPRYKIIEKKQPVAFWCNPISGHNTLYWYLQNLGQGPELLIRYENEEAVDDSQLPKDRFSAERLKGVDSTLKIQPAELGDSAVYLCASTRLTTVNYGYTFGSGTRLTVV.